The T cell receptor (beta chain) under discussion was sequenced for a study of identical twins. Every donor was a healthy Caucasian. The study, taken as a whole, reports: Abundant cord blood beta clonotypes carried fewer insertions; memory repertoires showed none.

In TCRdb, the 5' RACE reads were re-called with MiXCR into one record per CDR3 protein. The sample records more than 400,000 distinct CDR3 sequences, about 15% being singletons. In the case of this clonotype: Antigen specificity is unknown.

The CDR3 length is 14 residues. V shed 6 bases and J shed 4 bases, with 15 bases lying between them. Germline V gene data show CDR1 as MNHNS and CDR2 as SASEGT. These data are also associated with another study on yellow fever vaccine responses in identical twins.

The J gene is TRBJ1-1, the V gene TRBV6-1, with TRBD1 as a possible D gene (6 bases). The material sequenced was CD4+ T cells sorted from blood. This TCR came from a woman under 30 in good health. The DNA for the CDR3 is TGTGCCAGCAGGTTTCCAGGGGATATCACTGAAGCTTTCTTT. Amino acid sequence: CASRFPGDITEAFF.